This T cell receptor beta chain originates from a study of CD8+CD57+ T cells in acquired aplastic anemia. Genomic DNA, the template, was used for profiling of the TCR beta VDJ and CDR3. TCRdb redid the calling of the reads with MiXCR, one entry per CDR3 protein. The top ten hold around 32% of the sample, which has 200,000 to 250,000 distinct CDR3 sequences, 60% to 65% seen once. The germline gives CDR1 MNHNY, CDR2 SVGAGI (reference sequence). This CDR3 is built from 15 residues. V gave up 5 bases and J gave up 2 bases, with 14 bases separating them. This receptor was identified in a human donor in good health. Sequencing input: sorted CD4+, CD8+, or CD8+CD57+ T cells (not recorded which) from PBMCs. The chain employs TRBV6-6 and TRBJ2-3, with D maybe TRBD2 (7 bases). This CDR3 reads CASSEYAGATDTQYF. The CDR3 DNA is TGTGCCAGCAGTGAATACGCGGGGGCCACAGATACGCAGTATTTT.